Each of the 15 T cell receptor beta chains below was sequenced from the same sample in a study of cytomegalovirus exposure and HLA in healthy donors. The PCR had 60 Vbeta and 13 Jbeta primers. The method was immunoSEQ multiplex PCR; TCRdb's version includes in-frame clones alone and lacks a portion of them. Among some 190,000 clones listed, roughly 86% were seen once. The sequencing sample was made of PBMCs. These receptors were obtained from a man between 40 and 49 years old in good health and CMV-seropositive.

This chain joins TRBV6-6 and TRBJ2-2, with D perhaps TRBD1 (6 bases). The CDR3 spans 14 residues. The V end lost 6 bases, the J end lost 2 bases, and 10 bases lay between the germline ends. CDR1 MNHNY and CDR2 SVGAGI come from the germline V gene (reference sequence). This CDR3 reads CASSRDINTGELFF. The DNA for the CDR3 is TGTGCCAGCAGCCGGGACATAAACACCGGGGAGCTGTTTTTT.

This chain uses TRBV19 with TRBJ2-7; D gene unclear. CDR1 LNHDA and CDR2 SQIVND come from the germline V gene (reference sequence). This CDR3 contains 13 residues. V lost 9 bases, J lost 1 base, and 13 bases lay in between. The CDR3 loop is CASSVGRSYEQYF. CDR3 DNA sequence: TGTGCCAGCTCGGTCGGTCGGTCCTACGAGCAGTACTTC.

This chain links TRBV6-5 with TRBJ2-1, with 11 bases aligning to TRBD2. The CDR3 loop spans 16 amino acids. Losses at the gene ends were 0 bases for V and 10 bases for J; bases not matched to a gene: 8. Germline assignment: CDR1 MNHEY and CDR2 SVGAGI. The chain's CDR3 is CASSYSGIAGGGEQFF. In DNA, the CDR3 is TGTGCCAGCAGTTACTCGGGGATAGCGGGAGGGGGGGAGCAGTTCTTC.

This clone was seen more than once but under ten times. CDR3 DNA sequence: TGTGCCAGCAGCTCTGACATCTACTACGAGCAGTACTTC. Residues: CASSSDIYYEQYF. The gene calls are TRBV5-5 and TRBJ2-7, with D unclear. Trimming removed 3 bases at V and 3 bases at J, with 10 bases between. The CDR3 loop spans 13 amino acids. Germline CDR1 and CDR2: SGHKS and YYEKEE (reference sequence).

The chain's CDR3 is CASSLSSASPYEQYF. The CDR3, as DNA: TGTGCCAGCAGCTTAAGCTCCGCTAGTCCGTACGAGCAGTACTTC. The chain employs TRBV11-1 and TRBJ2-7; D remains ambiguous. The CDR3 is 15 residues long. The V and J ends lost 2 bases and 4 bases respectively, with 15 bases between them. Germline V CDR1 and CDR2: SGHAT, FQDESV (reference sequence).

The V and J genes are TRBV7-9 and TRBJ2-2; 10 nucleotides agree with TRBD2. The germline V gene encodes CDR1 SEHNR and CDR2 FQNEAQ (reference sequence). The length of the CDR3 is 16 residues. With V trimmed by 0 bases and J by 9 bases, 7 bases remained unmatched. The CDR3 sequence is CASSLAPGLAARELFF. The CDR3 DNA is TGTGCCAGCAGCTTAGCGCCCGGACTAGCGGCTAGGGAGCTGTTTTTT.

This chain links TRBV7-9 with TRBJ2-1; TRBD1 is a possible D gene (5 bases). V was trimmed by 0 bases and J by 4 bases, leaving 10 bases between them. Germline values: CDR1 SEHNR, CDR2 FQNEAQ (reference sequence). The CDR3 sequence is 15 residues long. The CDR3 bases are TGTGCCAGCAGCTTAGCCGGACACCGGTACAATGAGCAGTTCTTC. The encoded protein is CASSLAGHRYNEQFF.

The J gene is TRBJ2-5, the V gene TRBV13; 9 bases map to TRBD1. V lost 6 bases, J lost 4 bases, and 3 bases stayed unmatched. This CDR3 has 13 amino acids. CDR1 and CDR2 from the germline V gene are PRHDT and FYEKMQ (reference sequence). CDR3 DNA sequence: TGTGCCAGCAGTCACAGGGGGCGAGAGACCCAGTACTTC. Translation gives CASSHRGRETQYF.

This clone has just one count. The chain links TRBV15 to TRBJ1-6; no firm D call. The CDR3 is 13 amino acids. CDR1 is LNHNV, CDR2 YYDKDF, per germline (reference sequence). The germline V and J ends were trimmed by 5 bases and 3 bases, with 5 bases remaining between them. The DNA of the CDR3 is TGTGCCACCAGCGCCGGCTATAATTCACCCCTCCACTTT. Protein product: CATSAGYNSPLHF.

The chain is built from TRBV4-2 and TRBJ1-1; 10 bases fit TRBD1. The CDR3 spans 14 residues. V gave up 4 bases and J gave up 5 bases; unmatched junction bases: 4. The germline gives CDR1 LGHNA, CDR2 YNFKEQ. CDR3 coding DNA: TGTGCCAGCAGCCCGACAGGGGGCTTGACTGAAGCTTTCTTT. Its protein is CASSPTGGLTEAFF.

The CDR3 is CASSGAVYEQYF. In DNA form, the CDR3 reads TGTGCCAGCAGTGGGGCAGTTTACGAGCAGTACTTC. J is TRBJ2-7 and V is TRBV6-1; D uncertain. CDR1 is MNHNS, CDR2 SASEGT, per germline. Trimming stripped 4 bases from V and 4 bases from J, with 8 bases between. The CDR3 is 12 residues long.

This clone was seen more than once but under ten times. CDR3 sequence (DNA): TGTGCCAGCGGGGGCTCTGGCTCCTACGAGCAGTACTTC. Its translation is CASGGSGSYEQYF. The chain couples TRBV27 to TRBJ2-7; D may be TRBD1 (6 bases). The germline V gene encodes CDR1 MNHEY and CDR2 SMNVEV (reference sequence). The CDR3 has 13 residues. V shed 8 bases and J shed 0 bases, with 11 bases lying between them.

CDR3 DNA sequence: TGTGCCAGCAGTGAAGTAAGGGCAGGGCGTCAGCCCCAGCATTTT. Translated, it gives CASSEVRAGRQPQHF. The chain employs TRBV6-1 and TRBJ1-5, with D tentatively TRBD1 (5 bases). V shed 1 base and J shed 6 bases, with 13 bases lying between them. The CDR3 is 15 residues long. Looked up from germline, CDR1 is MNHNS and CDR2 is SASEGT.

The genes are TRBV21-1 and TRBJ2-7; whether TRBD2, the table's D call, matches the DNA was not checked. TRBV21-1 is reported as a pseudogene. The CDR3 is 15 residues long. CDR3 nucleotides: TGTGCCAGCGGGGGTAGCGGGAGGGCCGCGGGCGAGCAGTACTTC. Translated: CASGGSGRAAGEQYF.

The J gene is TRBJ2-5, the V gene TRBV5-1; D unresolved. This CDR3 comprises 11 residues. CDR1 is SGHRS and CDR2 is YFSETQ in the germline V gene. Trimming took 3 bases from V and 4 from J, leaving 4 bases between them. The CDR3 here is CASSSGETQYF. For the CDR3, the DNA is TGCGCCAGCAGCTCAGGAGAGACCCAGTACTTC.